The 18 T cell receptor beta chains below all came from one sample that was sequenced in a study of T cell responses to AZD1222 COVID-19 vaccine. Assay: immunoSEQ multiplex PCR; the TCRdb copy retains only in-frame clones and omits some. The table records about 180,000 clones, around 88% of them present only once. The input for sequencing was peripheral blood, taken on day 0 of AZD1222 vaccination. The source is an adult in good health.

The J gene is TRBJ1-1, the V gene TRBV6-6; no reliable D call. The CDR3 contains 15 residues. The V and J ends lost 4 bases and 1 base respectively, with 13 bases between them. The V gene's germline CDR1 is MNHNY and CDR2 SVGAGI (reference sequence). This CDR3 is CASSSGLGRNTEAFF. The CDR3 DNA reads as TGTGCCAGCAGTTCAGGCTTAGGTCGGAACACTGAAGCTTTCTTT.

CDR3 coding DNA: TGTGCCAGCAGTCCGCGAGGGAGGGGACAGGGAGGCTATGGCTACACCTTC. Translating it yields CASSPRGRGQGGYGYTF. The chain uses TRBV28 and TRBJ1-2, with 9 bases lining up with TRBD1. This CDR3 contains 17 residues. Germline V CDR1 and CDR2: MDHEN, SYDVKM. J lost 4 bases, V lost 5 bases, and 14 bases had no gene match.

The chain uses TRBV12-3 or TRBV12-4 and TRBJ1-2; the D is unclear. V was trimmed by 1 base and J by 8 bases, leaving 11 bases between them. This CDR3 has 13 residues. The CDR3 DNA reads TGTGCCAGCAGTTTAGGGAGGGTGCGGGGCTACACCTTC. Translated: CASSLGRVRGYTF.

This chain links TRBV4-1 with TRBJ2-7; the match to TRBD2 covers 8 bases. The CDR3 totals 15 residues. V was pared by 1 base and J by 6 bases, with 8 bases of the junction left unmatched. Per the germline V gene, CDR1 is MGHRA and CDR2 is YSYEKL. CDR3 region: CASSQAAGVNVEQYF. The CDR3 DNA reads as TGCGCCAGCAGCCAAGCAGCGGGGGTAAACGTCGAGCAGTACTTC.

This clone appeared a single time. V is TRBV6-2 or TRBV6-3 and J is TRBJ2-6; a weak D match, TRBD1 (6 bases). This CDR3 region has 16 residues. The germline V gene encodes CDR1 MNHEY and CDR2 SVGEGT. Trimming pared 2 bases from V and 0 bases from J, leaving 8 bases between. CDR3 sequence (DNA): TGTGCCAGCAGTTACGTAGGGGGCTCTGGGGCCAACGTCCTGACTTTC. This sequence encodes CASSYVGGSGANVLTF.

V and J are TRBV5-1 and TRBJ2-7; TRBD1 agrees at 7 bases. Trimming took 1 base from V and 0 from J; bases not matched to a gene: 4. Germline V CDR1 and CDR2: SGHRS, YFSETQ. The CDR3 spans 15 residues. This chain's CDR3 is CASSLMTGISYEQYF. Here the CDR3 DNA reads TGCGCCAGCAGCTTGATGACAGGGATCTCCTACGAGCAGTACTTC.

The count of this clone is one. The chain is built from TRBV5-1 and TRBJ1-1; unclear D gene. The CDR3 has 15 amino acids. The germline V gene has CDR1 SGHRS and CDR2 YFSETQ. Trimming pared 0 bases from V and 5 bases from J, leaving 14 bases between. The CDR3 spells CASSLAGKGLTEAFF. CDR3 coding DNA: TGCGCCAGCAGCTTGGCAGGCAAGGGCTTGACTGAAGCTTTCTTT.

Points on this clone: Other DNA sequences within the sample encode an identical CDR3. The chain joins TRBV5-1 to TRBJ2-7; D ambiguous. The germline V and J ends were trimmed by 2 bases and 3 bases, with 3 bases remaining between them. The CDR3 is 11 residues long. Germline V CDR1 and CDR2: SGHRS, YFSETQ. CDR3 region: CASSLNYEQYF. DNA for the CDR3: TGCGCCAGCAGCTTAAACTACGAGCAGTACTTC.

The chain is built from TRBV6-6 and TRBJ1-2, with a tentative D call TRBD1 (5 bases). CDR3 length: 17 amino acids. Germline V gene data show CDR1 as MNHNY and CDR2 as SVGAGI (reference sequence). Trimming removed 5 bases from V and 4 bases from J, with 23 bases in between. This CDR3 reads CASSHQWDVRRGYGYTF. In DNA, the CDR3 is TGTGCCAGCAGTCACCAGTGGGACGTTCGGAGGGGCTATGGCTACACCTTC.

In nucleotides, the CDR3 is TGTGCCAGCTCTACAGGGGAGTTAGGCGAGCAGTACTTC. As protein: CASSTGELGEQYF. The rearrangement uses TRBV28 and TRBJ2-7; 7 bases align to TRBD1. The CDR3 extends over 13 amino acids. J gave up 6 bases and V 8 bases, and 10 bases lay outside the gene matches. Germline V gives CDR1 MDHEN, CDR2 SYDVKM.

This chain links TRBV5-4 with TRBJ1-5, with D hard to call. V was cut by 4 bases and J by 3 bases, with 11 bases left in between. The CDR3 has 14 amino acids. In germline, CDR1 is SGHNT, CDR2 YYREEE (reference sequence). CDR3 residues: CASSPGQINQPQHF. The CDR3 DNA reads as TGTGCCAGCAGCCCCGGGCAGATCAATCAGCCCCAGCATTTT.

The J gene is TRBJ2-3, the V gene TRBV7-3; 7 positions match TRBD2. The germline gives CDR1 SGHTA, CDR2 FQGTGA. V gave up 4 bases and J gave up 4 bases; unmatched junction bases: 5. This CDR3 has 14 residues. The CDR3, as DNA: TGTGCCAGCAGCTCTAGCGGTCTAGCAGATACGCAGTATTTT. Amino acid sequence: CASSSSGLADTQYF.

The V gene is TRBV5-1, the J gene TRBJ1-1; D call uncertain. The CDR3 is made up of 14 amino acids. Per the germline V gene, CDR1 is SGHRS and CDR2 is YFSETQ. Trimming removed 2 bases from V and 6 bases from J, with 14 bases in between. CDR3 sequence reads: CASSFRSEAPEAFF. The DNA for the CDR3 is TGCGCCAGCAGCTTCAGGTCAGAAGCCCCTGAAGCTTTCTTT.

This chain links TRBV9 with TRBJ1-1; possibly TRBD1 for D (5 bases). The CDR3 is made up of 13 amino acids. The V and J ends lost 0 bases and 4 bases respectively, with 7 bases between them. Germline-derived CDR1 and CDR2 are SGDLS and YYNGEE. The CDR3 loop is CASSVVGPTEAFF. The CDR3 DNA is TGTGCCAGCAGCGTAGTGGGGCCCACTGAAGCTTTCTTT.

The chain carries TRBV19 and TRBJ1-5; D gene ambiguous. V lost 2 bases and J lost 5, with 13 bases in between. The CDR3 contains 15 residues. Germline V CDR1 and CDR2: LNHDA, SQIVND (reference sequence). The chain's CDR3 is CASSIQADGHQPQHF. DNA for the CDR3: TGTGCCAGTAGTATACAGGCGGACGGACATCAGCCCCAGCATTTT.

The chain uses TRBV5-1 and TRBJ1-1, with 7 bases that match TRBD1. Germline CDR1 is SGHRS and CDR2 is YFSETQ. J gave up 4 bases and V 1 base, and 4 bases lay outside the gene matches. The CDR3 has 14 amino acids. CDR3 amino acids: CASSLRDRITEAFF. CDR3 nucleotide sequence: TGCGCCAGCAGCTTGCGGGACAGAATCACTGAAGCTTTCTTT. Together with reference TRBV5-1 and TRBJ1-1, the CDR3 gives the full variable domain: KAGVTQTPRYLIKTRGQQVTLSCSPISGHRSVSWYQQTPGQGLQFLFEYFSETQRNKGNFPGRFSGRQFSNSRSEMNVSTLELGDSALYLCASSLRDRITEAFFGQGTRLTVV.

The J gene is TRBJ2-3, the V gene TRBV11-3; the D gene could be TRBD1 or TRBD2 (5 bases each). The CDR3 is 16 residues long. V lost 1 base, J lost 1 base, and 12 bases lay in between. Per germline, CDR1 SGHNT and CDR2 YENEEA. The DNA for the CDR3 is TGTGCCAGCAGCTTAGGATCGGGGCTTCGCACAGATACGCAGTATTTT. Its protein product is CASSLGSGLRTDTQYF.

This clone has a single count. This chain joins TRBV28 and TRBJ1-1; D perhaps matches TRBD1 (6 bases). This CDR3 contains 13 residues. V was cut by 7 bases and J by 0 bases, with 9 bases left in between. CDR1 MDHEN and CDR2 SYDVKM come from the germline V gene. The CDR3 DNA reads TGTGCCAGCACTGGACAGTTGAACACTGAAGCTTTCTTT. Amino acids: CASTGQLNTEAFF.